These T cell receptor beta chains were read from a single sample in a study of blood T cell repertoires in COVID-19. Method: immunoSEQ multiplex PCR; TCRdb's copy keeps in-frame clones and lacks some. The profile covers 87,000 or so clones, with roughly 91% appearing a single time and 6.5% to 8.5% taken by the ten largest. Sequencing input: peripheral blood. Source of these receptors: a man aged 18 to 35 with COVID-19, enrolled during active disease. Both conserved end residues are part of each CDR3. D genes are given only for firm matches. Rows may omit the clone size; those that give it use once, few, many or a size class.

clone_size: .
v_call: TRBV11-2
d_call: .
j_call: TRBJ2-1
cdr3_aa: CASSLGKREVDNNEQFF
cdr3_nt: TGTGCCAGCAGCTTAGGGAAGAGGGAGGTAGATAACAATGAGCAGTTCTTC

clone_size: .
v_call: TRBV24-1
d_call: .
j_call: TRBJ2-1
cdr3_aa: CATSVSSSGGADPYNEQFF
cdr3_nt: TGTGCCACCAGTGTCTCTTCCTCAGGCGGGGCAGATCCTTACAATGAGCAGTTCTTC

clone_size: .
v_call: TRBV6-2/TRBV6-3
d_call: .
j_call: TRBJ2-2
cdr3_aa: CASSYIQANTGELFF
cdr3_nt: TGTGCCAGCAGTTACATCCAGGCGAACACCGGGGAGCTGTTTTTT

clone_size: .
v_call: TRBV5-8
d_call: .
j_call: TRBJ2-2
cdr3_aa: CASSRLTNTGELFF
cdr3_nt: TGTGCCAGCAGCCGCCTAACGAACACCGGGGAGCTGTTTTTT

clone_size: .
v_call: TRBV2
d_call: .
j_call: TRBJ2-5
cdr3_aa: CASSVGQETQYF
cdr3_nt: TGTGCCAGCAGTGTCGGTCAAGAGACCCAGTACTTC

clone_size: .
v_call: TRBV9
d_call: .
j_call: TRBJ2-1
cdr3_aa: CASSFGRSNNEQFF
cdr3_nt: TGTGCCAGCAGTTTTGGTCGGTCTAACAATGAGCAGTTCTTC

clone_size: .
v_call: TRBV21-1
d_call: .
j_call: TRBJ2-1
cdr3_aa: CASRPTSGRAINRNEQFF
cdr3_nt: TGTGCCAGCAGACCTACTAGCGGGAGGGCCATCAACCGGAATGAGCAGTTCTTC

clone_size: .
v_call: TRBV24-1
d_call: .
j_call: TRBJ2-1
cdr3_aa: CATSDGRGPAHNEQFF
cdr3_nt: TGTGCCACCAGTGATGGGCGGGGGCCAGCTCACAATGAGCAGTTCTTC

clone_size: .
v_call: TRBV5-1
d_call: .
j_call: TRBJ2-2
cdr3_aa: CASSLGLDTGELFF
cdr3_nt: TGCGCCAGCAGCTTGGGTCTCGACACCGGGGAGCTGTTTTTT

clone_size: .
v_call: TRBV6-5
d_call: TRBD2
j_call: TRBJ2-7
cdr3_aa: CASSSWTSRYEQYF
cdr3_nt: TGTGCCAGCAGTTCTTGGACTAGTCGCTACGAGCAGTACTTC

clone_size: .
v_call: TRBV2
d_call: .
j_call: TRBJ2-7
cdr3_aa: CASSTPGHWYEQYF
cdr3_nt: TGTGCCAGCAGTACACCGGGACACTGGTACGAGCAGTACTTC

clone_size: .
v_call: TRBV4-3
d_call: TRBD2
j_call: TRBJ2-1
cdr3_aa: CASSQVGGIGEQFF
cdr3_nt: TGCGCCAGCAGCCAAGTGGGGGGGATTGGAGAGCAGTTCTTC

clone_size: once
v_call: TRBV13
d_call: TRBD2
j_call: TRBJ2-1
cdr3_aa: CASSQPRTSGSFEQFF
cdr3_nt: TGTGCCAGCAGCCAGCCACGGACTAGCGGGAGTTTTGAGCAGTTCTTC

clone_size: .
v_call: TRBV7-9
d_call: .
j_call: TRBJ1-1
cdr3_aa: CASSLVLRNTEAFF
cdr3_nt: TGTGCCAGCAGCTTAGTTCTGCGGAACACTGAAGCTTTCTTT

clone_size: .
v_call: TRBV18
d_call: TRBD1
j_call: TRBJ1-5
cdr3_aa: CASSPSTGGQPQHF
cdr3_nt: TGTGCCAGCTCACCCTCGACAGGGGGACAGCCCCAGCATTTT

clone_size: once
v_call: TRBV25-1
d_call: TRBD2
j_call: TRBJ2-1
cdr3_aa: CASSDLSGGTYNEQFF
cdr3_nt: TGTGCCAGCAGTGATTTGTCGGGGGGTACCTACAATGAGCAGTTCTTC

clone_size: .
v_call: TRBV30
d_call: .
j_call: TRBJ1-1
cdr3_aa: CAWSVRGPTLAFF
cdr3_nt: TGTGCCTGGAGTGTGCGGGGCCCCACATTGGCTTTCTTT

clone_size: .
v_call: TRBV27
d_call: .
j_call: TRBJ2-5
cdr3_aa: CASSSSRGETQYF
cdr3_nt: TGTGCCAGCAGTTCGAGCCGGGGGGAGACCCAGTACTTC

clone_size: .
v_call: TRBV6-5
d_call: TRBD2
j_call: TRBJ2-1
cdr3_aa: CASSYPGLAGYNEQFF
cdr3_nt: TGTGCCAGCAGTTACCCCGGACTAGCGGGATACAATGAGCAGTTCTTC

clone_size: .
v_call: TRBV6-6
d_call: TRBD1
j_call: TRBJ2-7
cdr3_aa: CASRGDSSYEQYF
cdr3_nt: TGTGCCAGCAGGGGGGACAGCTCCTACGAGCAGTACTTC

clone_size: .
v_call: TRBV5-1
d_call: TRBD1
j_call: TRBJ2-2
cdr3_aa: CASSPLRGQRLNTGELFF
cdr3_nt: TGCGCCAGCAGCCCCCTTCGGGGACAGAGGTTGAACACCGGGGAGCTGTTTTTT

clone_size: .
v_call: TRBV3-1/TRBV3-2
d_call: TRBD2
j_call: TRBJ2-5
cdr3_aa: CASSQELAGVETQYF
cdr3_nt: TGTGCCAGCAGCCAAGAACTAGCGGGAGTTGAGACCCAGTACTTC

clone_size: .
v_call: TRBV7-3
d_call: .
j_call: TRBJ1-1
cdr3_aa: CASSLRPVNTEAFF
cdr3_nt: TGTGCCAGCAGCTTACGTCCAGTGAACACTGAAGCTTTCTTT

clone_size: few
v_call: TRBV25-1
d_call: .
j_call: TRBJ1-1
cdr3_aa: CASTGTEAFF
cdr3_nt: TGTGCCAGCACAGGGACTGAAGCTTTCTTT

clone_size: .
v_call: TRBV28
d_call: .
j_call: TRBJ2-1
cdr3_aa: CASSPYPRGTPYNEQFF
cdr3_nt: TGTGCCAGCAGTCCATACCCGCGCGGGACCCCCTACAATGAGCAGTTCTTC

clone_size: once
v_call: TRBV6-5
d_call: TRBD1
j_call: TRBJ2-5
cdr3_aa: CASSPDREETQYF
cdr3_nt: TGTGCCAGCAGTCCCGACAGGGAGGAGACCCAGTACTTC

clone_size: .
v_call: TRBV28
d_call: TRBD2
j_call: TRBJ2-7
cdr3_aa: CASSGRRTSGESNF
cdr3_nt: TGTGCCAGCAGTGGCCGGCGGACTAGCGGGGAAAGTAACTTC

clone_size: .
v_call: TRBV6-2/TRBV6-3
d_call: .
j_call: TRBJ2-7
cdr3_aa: CASSYGWTDSHEQYF
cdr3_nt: TGTGCCAGCAGTTACGGGTGGACAGACTCCCACGAGCAGTACTTC

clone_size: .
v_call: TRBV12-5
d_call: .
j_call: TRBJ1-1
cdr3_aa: CASGSDSLTRGTEAFF
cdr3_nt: TGTGCTAGTGGTTCAGACAGTCTTACGAGGGGGACTGAAGCTTTCTTT

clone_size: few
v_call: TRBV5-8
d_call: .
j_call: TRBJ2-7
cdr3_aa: CASSLGLSPYEQYF
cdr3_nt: TGTGCCAGCAGCCTCGGACTCTCCCCCTACGAGCAGTACTTC

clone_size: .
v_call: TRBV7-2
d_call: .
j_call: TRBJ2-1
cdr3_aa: CASSIRQGSRWRESNEQFF
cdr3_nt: TGTGCCAGCAGCATCCGACAGGGGAGTCGGTGGCGGGAGAGCAATGAGCAGTTCTTC

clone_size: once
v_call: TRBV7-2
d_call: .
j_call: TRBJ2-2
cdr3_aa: CASSLMGSGYPGELFF
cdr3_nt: TGTGCCAGCAGCTTAATGGGTTCGGGGTACCCCGGGGAGCTGTTTTTT

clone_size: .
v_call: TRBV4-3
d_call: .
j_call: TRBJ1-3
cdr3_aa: CASSQVRGASSGNTIYF
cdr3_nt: TGCGCCAGCAGCCAAGTTCGGGGGGCGAGCTCTGGAAACACCATATATTTT

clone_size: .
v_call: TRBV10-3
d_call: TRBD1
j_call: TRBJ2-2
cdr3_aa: CAISEKTGLGTGELFF
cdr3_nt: TGTGCCATCAGTGAGAAGACAGGGTTGGGCACCGGGGAGCTGTTTTTT

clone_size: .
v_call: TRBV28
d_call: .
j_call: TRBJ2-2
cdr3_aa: CASSFAKGATGELFF
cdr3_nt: TGTGCCAGCAGTTTCGCTAAGGGAGCGACCGGGGAGCTGTTTTTT

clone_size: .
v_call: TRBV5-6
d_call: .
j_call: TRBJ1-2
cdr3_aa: CASGGVLANYGYTF
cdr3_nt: TGTGCCAGCGGAGGGGTCCTAGCTAACTATGGCTACACCTTC

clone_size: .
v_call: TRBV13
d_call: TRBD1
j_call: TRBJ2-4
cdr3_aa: CASSLQGWRGQNIQYF
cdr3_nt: TGTGCCAGCAGCCTACAGGGGTGGCGAGGGCAAAACATTCAGTACTTC

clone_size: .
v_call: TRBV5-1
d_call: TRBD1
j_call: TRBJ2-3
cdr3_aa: CASSSNRGSTDTQYF
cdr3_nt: TGCGCCAGCAGCTCTAACAGGGGGTCCACAGATACGCAGTATTTT

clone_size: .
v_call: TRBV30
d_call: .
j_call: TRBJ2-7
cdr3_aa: CAWSSVGGYEQYF
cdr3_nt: TGTGCCTGGAGTAGCGTTGGTGGCTACGAGCAGTACTTC

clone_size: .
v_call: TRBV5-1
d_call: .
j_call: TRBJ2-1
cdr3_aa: CASSFVGTHNEQFF
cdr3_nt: TGCGCCAGCAGCTTCGTCGGGACTCACAATGAGCAGTTCTTC

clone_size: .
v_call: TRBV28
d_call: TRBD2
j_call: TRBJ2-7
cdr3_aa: CARGGEGNSSYEQYF
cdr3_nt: TGTGCCCGCGGGGGGGAGGGGAATAGCTCCTACGAGCAGTACTTC

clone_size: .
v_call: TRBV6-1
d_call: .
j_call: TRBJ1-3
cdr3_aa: CASSENRIGNTIYF
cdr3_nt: TGTGCCAGCAGTGAAAACAGGATCGGAAACACCATATATTTT

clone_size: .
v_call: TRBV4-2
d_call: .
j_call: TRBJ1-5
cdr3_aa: CASSQDTWQGQPQHF
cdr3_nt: TGTGCCAGCAGCCAAGATACTTGGCAGGGTCAGCCCCAGCATTTT

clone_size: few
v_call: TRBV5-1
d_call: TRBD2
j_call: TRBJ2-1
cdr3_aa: CASSSGLANEQFF
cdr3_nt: TGCGCCAGCAGCTCAGGACTAGCGAATGAGCAGTTCTTC